Below are 8 T cell receptor beta chains sequenced from a single sample in a study of T cell responses to AZD1222 COVID-19 vaccine. Here immunoSEQ multiplex PCR was the method, and the copy in TCRdb shows in-frame clones only, minus some. Among some 130,000 clones listed, about 93% were seen once. Sequencing was performed on peripheral blood, taken 28 days after the second AZD1222 dose. The origin of the receptors is an adult who received the AZD1222 COVID-19 vaccine.

The chain combines TRBV4-2 with TRBJ2-7, with no clear D. The CDR3 loop spans 15 amino acids. Germline V gene sequence: CDR1 LGHNA, CDR2 YNFKEQ. V was cut by 0 bases and J by 0 bases, with 9 bases left in between. CDR3 in amino acids: CASSQDGVSSYEQYF. For the CDR3, the DNA is TGTGCCAGCAGCCAAGATGGGGTTAGCTCCTACGAGCAGTACTTC.

The rearrangement uses TRBV5-1 and TRBJ1-3, with 7 positions matching TRBD1. The germline gives CDR1 SGHRS, CDR2 YFSETQ. The V and J ends lost 4 bases and 3 bases, in that order; junction bases with no gene match: 7. The CDR3 sequence is 15 residues long. DNA of the CDR3: TGCGCCAGCAGCCAATACGACAGGGATGGAAACACCATATATTTT. Protein product: CASSQYDRDGNTIYF.

The rearrangement joins TRBV13 to TRBJ2-6, with TRBD2 matching over 7 bases. The V and J ends lost 5 bases and 10 bases, in that order; junction bases with no gene match: 11. The CDR3 extends over 15 amino acids. The germline V gene has CDR1 PRHDT and CDR2 FYEKMQ (reference sequence). The CDR3 DNA is TGTGCCAGCAGCACACGGGGGGATCCCCTTAACGTCCTGACTTTC. This translates into CASSTRGDPLNVLTF.

The chain couples TRBV7-9 to TRBJ1-3, with D hard to call. V lost 5 bases and J 0 bases, leaving 8 bases between the germline ends. There are 14 residues in the CDR3. Germline CDR1 and CDR2: SEHNR and FQNEAQ (reference sequence). Written as DNA, the CDR3 is TGTGCCAGCAGCCTCGTTAACTCTGGAAACACCATATATTTT. Its translation: CASSLVNSGNTIYF.

The chain links TRBV24-1 to TRBJ2-1, with 10 nucleotides matching TRBD1. Germline V gene data show CDR1 as KGHDR and CDR2 as SFDVKD. The V and J ends lost 4 bases and 5 bases, in that order; junction bases with no gene match: 7. This CDR3 is built from 16 residues. CDR3 in amino acids: CATSDPGQGYHNEQFF. The CDR3 DNA reads as TGTGCCACCAGTGACCCGGGACAGGGGTACCACAATGAGCAGTTCTTC.

The chain uses TRBV30 and TRBJ2-7; TRBD2 is a possible D gene (6 bases). With 0 bases removed from V and 10 bases from J, the gap between germline ends came to 10 bases. From germline, CDR1 is GTSNPN and CDR2 SVGIG (reference sequence). The CDR3 spans 11 residues. The CDR3: CAWSVWGDQYF. The CDR3 DNA follows: TGTGCCTGGAGTGTCTGGGGGGACCAGTACTTC. Combining the CDR3 with reference TRBV30 and TRBJ2-7 gives the whole variable domain SQTIHQWPATLVQPVGSPLSLECTVEGTSNPNLYWYRQAAGRGLQLLFYSVGIGQISSEVPQNLSASRPQDRQFILSSKKLLLSDSGFYLCAWSVWGDQYFGPGTRLTVT.

The chain combines TRBV19 with TRBJ1-3; D is undetermined. CDR3 length: 12 amino acids. V was clipped by 6 bases and J by 3 bases, with 6 bases between them. Per germline, CDR1 LNHDA and CDR2 SQIVND (reference sequence). CDR3 protein: CASSPVGNTIYF. CDR3 coding DNA: TGTGCCAGTAGCCCCGTTGGAAACACCATATATTTT.

V usage is TRBV5-5 and J usage is TRBJ2-2; 8 nucleotides agree with TRBD2. CDR3 size: 16 residues. The junction had 4 bases not matched to a gene; V was cut back by 3 bases and J by 0 bases. Germline CDR1 reads SGHKS; CDR2 reads YYEKEE (reference sequence). DNA for the CDR3: TGTGCCAGCAGCTCAACTAGCGGTGCGAACACCGGGGAGCTGTTTTTT. It codes for CASSSTSGANTGELFF.